This is a list of T cell receptor beta chains from one sample in a study of cytomegalovirus exposure and HLA in healthy donors. The method was immunoSEQ multiplex PCR; TCRdb's version includes in-frame clones alone and lacks a portion of them. This sample's clone table lists about 160,000 clones. The sample comprised PBMCs. The source of these receptors is a woman aged 55-75 years in good health and CMV-seronegative. The CDR3 runs from the conserved cysteine through the conserved F or W. Fields, in order: J gene, D gene, V gene, CDR3 protein, CDR3 DNA. The D gene is left open where the match is weak.

TRBJ1-1,TRBD1,TRBV10-3,CAITLGQGNTEAFF,TGTGCCATCACACTGGGACAGGGGAACACTGAAGCTTTCTTT
TRBJ2-1,NA,TRBV5-1,CASSLEGSINRVEQFF,TGCGCCAGCAGCTTGGAGGGCTCCATTAACAGGGTTGAGCAGTTCTTC
TRBJ2-7,NA,TRBV20-1,CSAPIHYEQYF,TGCAGTGCTCCCATACACTACGAGCAGTACTTC
TRBJ1-4,TRBD1,TRBV4-3,CASSQEGQGNEKLFF,TGCGCCAGCAGCCAAGAGGGACAGGGTAATGAAAAACTGTTTTTT
TRBJ1-6,TRBD1,TRBV6-5,CASSSRDRGSPLHF,TGTGCCAGCAGTTCCCGGGACAGGGGTTCACCCCTCCACTTT
TRBJ2-7,NA,TRBV15,CATALEGAREQYF,TGTGCCACCGCGTTAGAGGGAGCTCGGGAGCAGTACTTC
TRBJ1-3,TRBD1,TRBV10-3,CAISENTGGAGNTIYF,TGTGCCATCAGTGAAAATACAGGGGGCGCGGGAAACACCATATATTTT
TRBJ1-5,TRBD1,TRBV5-4,CASSRTGDGGNQPQHF,TGTGCCAGCAGCAGGACAGGGGACGGAGGCAATCAGCCCCAGCATTTT
TRBJ1-1,NA,TRBV7-2,CASSSRRGTEAFF,TGTGCCAGCAGCTCAAGGAGGGGCACTGAAGCTTTCTTT
TRBJ2-7,NA,TRBV5-1,CASSEGTYEQYF,TGCGCCAGCAGCGAGGGAACCTACGAGCAGTACTTC
TRBJ1-1,NA,TRBV2,CASSLQGNTEAFF,TGTGCCAGCAGCTTACAGGGAAACACTGAAGCTTTCTTT
TRBJ1-2,TRBD1,TRBV7-9,CASTLGTGANYGYTF,TGTGCCAGCACCTTGGGAACAGGGGCTAACTATGGCTACACCTTC
TRBJ2-3,TRBD2,TRBV9,CASSVDTSGESTDTQYF,TGTGCCAGCAGCGTAGACACTAGCGGGGAGAGCACAGATACGCAGTATTTT
TRBJ2-5,TRBD2,TRBV5-1,CASSLGLAGNGETQYF,TGCGCCAGCAGCTTGGGACTAGCGGGAAATGGAGAGACCCAGTACTTC
TRBJ1-4,TRBD1,TRBV7-9,CATNKQGSTNEKLFF,TGTGCCACGAATAAACAGGGGAGTACTAATGAAAAACTGTTTTTT
TRBJ2-5,TRBD2,TRBV4-2,CASASGRYETQYF,TGTGCCAGCGCTAGCGGGAGGTACGAGACCCAGTACTTC
TRBJ2-5,TRBD1,TRBV18,CASSPGTDDQETQYF,TGTGCCAGCTCACCAGGGACAGATGACCAAGAGACCCAGTACTTC
TRBJ1-5,NA,TRBV19,CASSMNRVSHQPQHF,TGTGCCAGTAGTATGAACAGGGTTTCTCATCAGCCCCAGCATTTT
TRBJ2-7,NA,TRBV13,CASSLWGSYEQYF,TGTGCCAGCAGCTTATGGGGCAGCTACGAGCAGTACTTC
TRBJ2-7,TRBD2,TRBV19,CASRGPGGSYGYEQYF,TGTGCCAGTAGGGGCCCCGGCGGGAGCTACGGGTACGAGCAGTACTTC
TRBJ2-5,TRBD1,TRBV19,CASTAGQGGTQYF,TGTGCCAGTACCGCGGGACAGGGAGGGACCCAGTACTTC
TRBJ2-7,TRBD1,TRBV7-9,CASSSGGLNEQYF,TGTGCCAGCAGCTCAGGGGGCCTTAACGAGCAGTACTTC
TRBJ2-7,NA,TRBV6-1,CASTSQGSTYEQYF,TGTGCCAGCACCTCACAAGGGAGTACCTACGAGCAGTACTTC
TRBJ1-2,NA,TRBV2,CASREGANYGYTF,TGTGCCAGCAGAGAAGGAGCTAACTATGGCTACACCTTC
TRBJ1-5,NA,TRBV20-1,CSSGDQPQHF,TGCAGTTCGGGGGATCAGCCCCAGCATTTT
TRBJ2-3,TRBD1,TRBV6-1,CASRNRGRGTDTQYF,TGTGCCAGCAGGAACAGGGGGCGCGGGACAGATACGCAGTATTTT
TRBJ2-7,NA,TRBV28,CASSSWTLTYEQYF,TGTGCCAGCAGTTCCTGGACATTGACCTACGAGCAGTACTTC
TRBJ2-3,TRBD2,TRBV12-5,CASGWTSGRGTDTQYF,TGTGCTAGTGGTTGGACTAGCGGGAGGGGCACAGATACGCAGTATTTT
TRBJ2-7,NA,TRBV6-6,CASTRGTYEQYF,TGTGCCAGCACCAGGGGCACCTACGAGCAGTACTTC
TRBJ1-2,NA,TRBV4-1,CASSQESTQLRGYGYTF,TGCGCCAGCAGCCAAGAATCGACGCAACTACGGGGCTATGGCTACACCTTC
TRBJ1-2,NA,TRBV2,CASSVIYGYTF,TGTGCCAGCAGTGTAATCTATGGCTACACCTTC
TRBJ1-5,NA,TRBV7-2,CASSFPRAGYSNQPQHF,TGTGCCAGCAGCTTCCCCCGTGCGGGGTATAGCAATCAGCCCCAGCATTTT
TRBJ2-7,NA,TRBV27,CASSLLQGYPLTYF,TGTGCCAGCAGTTTATTGCAGGGTTACCCCTTAACGTACTTC
TRBJ2-1,NA,TRBV14,CASSQGFAAGSYNEQFF,TGTGCCAGCAGCCAAGGTTTCGCGGCCGGCTCCTACAATGAGCAGTTCTTC
TRBJ2-2,NA,TRBV5-1,CASSLAEGAGELFF,TGCGCCAGCAGCTTGGCAGAGGGGGCCGGGGAGCTGTTTTTT
TRBJ2-3,TRBD2,TRBV6-4,CASSSIAGDSDTQYF,TGTGCCAGCAGTAGTATAGCGGGGGATTCAGATACGCAGTATTTT
TRBJ1-1,NA,TRBV2,CASSVLRNTEAFF,TGTGCCAGCAGTGTATTGCGGAACACTGAAGCTTTCTTT
TRBJ1-6,NA,TRBV7-9,CASSHSADSRSPLHF,TGTGCCAGCAGCCACTCAGCAGACAGCCGCTCACCCCTCCACTTT
TRBJ2-6,NA,TRBV27,CASSSRSGANVLTF,TGTGCCAGCAGTTCCCGGTCTGGGGCCAACGTCCTGACTTTC
TRBJ2-1,TRBD2,TRBV4-2,CASSQGLAGGPYEQFF,TGTGCCAGCAGCCAAGGGTTAGCGGGAGGGCCCTATGAGCAGTTCTTC
TRBJ1-1,TRBD1,TRBV27,CASSLQGANTEAFF,TGTGCCAGCAGTCTACAGGGGGCAAACACTGAAGCTTTCTTT
TRBJ2-1,TRBD2,TRBV7-2,CASSLAPTSLPGAYNEQFF,TGTGCCAGCAGCTTAGCGCCGACTAGCCTTCCTGGGGCCTACAATGAGCAGTTCTTC
TRBJ2-1,TRBD2,TRBV6-5,CASSSLTSGGSYEQFF,TGTGCCAGCAGTTCCTTAACTAGCGGGGGGAGTTATGAGCAGTTCTTC
TRBJ1-1,NA,TRBV18,CASSPPLAQNTEAFF,TGTGCCAGCTCACCACCTCTGGCTCAGAACACTGAAGCTTTCTTT
TRBJ1-1,NA,TRBV5-1,CASSLAWGSNTEAFF,TGCGCCAGCAGCTTGGCCTGGGGCTCGAACACTGAAGCTTTCTTT
TRBJ1-5,NA,TRBV4-3,CASSQDGNQPQHF,TGCGCCAGCAGCCAAGACGGCAATCAGCCCCAGCATTTT
TRBJ1-1,TRBD1,TRBV7-2,CASSSTPGQGTEAFF,TGTGCCAGCAGCTCCACACCGGGACAGGGCACTGAAGCTTTCTTT
TRBJ1-5,TRBD1,TRBV18,CASSSSTGGGQPQHF,TGTGCCAGCTCATCATCTACAGGGGGCGGACAGCCCCAGCATTTT
TRBJ1-4,NA,TRBV7-8,CASSFGRGSNEKLFF,TGTGCCAGCAGCTTTGGCAGGGGTTCTAATGAAAAACTGTTTTTT
TRBJ2-5,NA,TRBV6-4,CASSAGSAQWETQYF,TGTGCCAGCAGCGCCGGGTCTGCCCAGTGGGAGACCCAGTACTTC
TRBJ2-3,TRBD2,TRBV5-1,CASSLGTSGGNTQYF,TGCGCCAGCAGCTTGGGGACTAGCGGGGGAAATACGCAGTATTTT
TRBJ1-1,NA,TRBV5-4,CASSRPPGGQANTEAFF,TGTGCCAGCAGCCGCCCCCCCGGGGGGCAGGCGAACACTGAAGCTTTCTTT